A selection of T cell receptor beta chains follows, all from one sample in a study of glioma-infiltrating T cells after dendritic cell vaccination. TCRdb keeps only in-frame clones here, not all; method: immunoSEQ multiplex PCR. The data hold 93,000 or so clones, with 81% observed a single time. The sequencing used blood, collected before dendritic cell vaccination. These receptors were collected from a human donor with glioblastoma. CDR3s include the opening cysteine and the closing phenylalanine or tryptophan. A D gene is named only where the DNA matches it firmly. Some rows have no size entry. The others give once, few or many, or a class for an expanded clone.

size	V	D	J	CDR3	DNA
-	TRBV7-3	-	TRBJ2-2	CASSWGGMGRGTTGELFF	TGTGCCAGCAGCTGGGGTGGAATGGGTCGGGGAACCACCGGGGAGCTGTTTTTT
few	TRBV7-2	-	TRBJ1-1	CASSLDRVNTEAFF	TGTGCCAGCAGCTTAGACAGGGTGAACACTGAAGCTTTCTTT
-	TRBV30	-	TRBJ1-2	CAWIQKGQPGGYTF	TGTGCCTGGATTCAAAAAGGACAGCCTGGGGGCTACACCTTC
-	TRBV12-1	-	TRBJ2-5	CASSPAGRAGGQETQYF	TGTGCCAGCAGTCCCGCGGGTCGAGCGGGGGGACAAGAGACCCAGTACTTC
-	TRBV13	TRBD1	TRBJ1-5	CASSPGTGEQPQHF	TGTGCCAGCAGCCCCGGGACAGGGGAGCAGCCCCAGCATTTT
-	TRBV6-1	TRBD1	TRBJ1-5	CASSEGPDDRAQHF	TGTGCCAGCAGTGAAGGGCCAGACGACAGGGCCCAGCATTTT
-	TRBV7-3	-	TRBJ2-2	CASSRTAGVTGELFF	TGTGCCAGCAGCCGGACAGCCGGGGTAACCGGGGAGCTGTTTTTT
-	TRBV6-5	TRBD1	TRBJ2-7	CASRFGTGGSYEQYF	TGTGCCAGCAGATTCGGGACAGGGGGCTCCTACGAGCAGTACTTC
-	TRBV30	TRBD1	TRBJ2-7	CAWTRGQGADEQYF	TGTGCCTGGACACGGGGACAGGGGGCCGACGAGCAGTACTTC
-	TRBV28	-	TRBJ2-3	CASSRSGDRADTQYF	TGTGCCAGCAGTAGATCAGGGGATAGGGCAGATACGCAGTATTTT
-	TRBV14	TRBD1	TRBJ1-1	CASSQVRIWTGGTEAFF	TGTGCCAGCAGCCAAGTAAGGATCTGGACAGGGGGCACTGAAGCTTTCTTT
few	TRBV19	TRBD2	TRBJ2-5	CAASSGGSVETQYF	TGTGCCGCATCTAGCGGGGGTTCGGTGGAGACCCAGTACTTC
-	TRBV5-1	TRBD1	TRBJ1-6	CASSSGQGDYNSPLHF	TGCGCCAGCAGCTCCGGACAGGGGGATTATAATTCACCCCTCCACTTT
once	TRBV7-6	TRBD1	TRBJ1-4	CASSLGTGFEKLFF	TGTGCCAGCAGCCTCGGGACAGGGTTTGAAAAACTGTTTTTT
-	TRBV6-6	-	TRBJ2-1	CASMGGLTPGEQFF	TGTGCCAGCATGGGCGGACTAACGCCTGGGGAGCAGTTCTTC
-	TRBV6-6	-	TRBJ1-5	CASSYGRRLSNQPQHF	TGTGCCAGCAGTTACGGAAGGCGACTAAGCAATCAGCCCCAGCATTTT
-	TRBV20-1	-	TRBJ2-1	CSAEGGGEQFF	TGCAGTGCTGAGGGGGGGGGAGAGCAGTTCTTC
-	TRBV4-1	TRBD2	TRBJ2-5	CASSQGGGAGTQYF	TGCGCCAGCAGCCAGGGCGGGGGGGCGGGGACCCAGTACTTC
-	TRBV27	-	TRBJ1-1	CATQGPLGEAFF	TGTGCCACCCAGGGTCCCCTCGGTGAAGCTTTCTTT
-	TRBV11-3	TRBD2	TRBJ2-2	CASSTWTGGLFF	TGTGCCAGCAGCACCTGGACGGGGGGGCTGTTTTTT
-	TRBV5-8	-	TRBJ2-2	CASSLARDSLGTGELFF	TGTGCCAGCAGCTTGGCACGGGACTCCTTAGGGACCGGGGAGCTGTTTTTT
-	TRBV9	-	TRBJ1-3	CASSVDEGVDGNTIYF	TGTGCCAGCAGCGTAGACGAGGGCGTAGATGGAAACACCATATATTTT
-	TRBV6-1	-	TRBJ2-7	CASSPGPGLDYEQYF	TGTGCCAGCAGTCCAGGGCCGGGACTCGACTACGAGCAGTACTTC
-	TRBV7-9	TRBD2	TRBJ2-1	CASSLALAGGTLDEQFF	TGTGCCAGCAGCTTAGCTCTAGCGGGGGGGACCTTGGATGAGCAGTTCTTC
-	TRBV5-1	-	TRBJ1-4	CASSLRGFNEKLFF	TGCGCCAGCAGCTTGAGAGGGTTTAATGAAAAACTGTTTTTT
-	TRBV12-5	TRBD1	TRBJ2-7	CASGLNFGQGSYEQYF	TGTGCTAGTGGTTTAAATTTTGGACAGGGCAGCTACGAGCAGTACTTC
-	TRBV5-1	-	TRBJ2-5	CASSRTAGPQETQYF	TGCGCCAGCAGCCGGACGGCGGGCCCTCAAGAGACCCAGTACTTC
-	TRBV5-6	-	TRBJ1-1	CASSPHTGRRYTEAFF	TGTGCCAGCAGCCCTCATACAGGCCGTCGGTACACTGAAGCTTTCTTT
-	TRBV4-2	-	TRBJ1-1	CASSREDDRSMNTEAFF	TGTGCCAGCAGCCGAGAAGACGACAGGAGCATGAACACTGAAGCTTTCTTT
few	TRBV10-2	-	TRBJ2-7	CASSESMWLSYEQYF	TGCGCCAGCAGTGAGTCGATGTGGCTCTCCTACGAGCAGTACTTC
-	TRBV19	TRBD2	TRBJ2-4	CASSTVRGGNIQYF	TGTGCCAGTAGTACGGTGCGGGGGGGAAACATTCAGTACTTC
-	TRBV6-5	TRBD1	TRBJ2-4	CASSEGTVNIQYF	TGTGCCAGCAGTGAAGGGACAGTGAACATTCAGTACTTC
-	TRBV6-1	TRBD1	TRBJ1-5	CATVEVTGVEQPQHF	TGTGCCACCGTCGAAGTAACAGGGGTTGAGCAGCCCCAGCATTTT
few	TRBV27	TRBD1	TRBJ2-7	CAIRNSGTGGYEQYF	TGTGCCATCAGAAATTCCGGGACAGGGGGCTACGAGCAGTACTTC
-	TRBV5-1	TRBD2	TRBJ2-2	CASSLGTSGEGTGELFF	TGCGCCAGCAGCCTCGGCACTAGCGGGGAAGGCACCGGGGAGCTGTTTTTT
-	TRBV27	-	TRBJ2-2	CASRRGQNTGELFF	TGTGCCAGCAGACGCGGACAGAACACCGGGGAGCTGTTTTTT
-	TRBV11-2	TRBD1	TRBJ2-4	CASSSRQGENIQYF	TGTGCCAGCAGCTCTAGACAGGGGGAAAACATTCAGTACTTC
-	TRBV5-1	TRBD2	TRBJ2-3	CASNFFGLAGGSTDTQYF	TGCGCCAGCAACTTTTTCGGCCTGGCGGGGGGGTCCACAGATACGCAGTATTTT
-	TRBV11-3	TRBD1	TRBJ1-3	CASRRDSGNTIYF	TGTGCCAGCAGACGGGACAGTGGGAACACCATATATTTT
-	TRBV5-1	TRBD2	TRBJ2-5	CASSLLLAGGMETQYF	TGCGCCAGCAGCTTGCTCCTAGCGGGGGGGATGGAGACCCAGTACTTC
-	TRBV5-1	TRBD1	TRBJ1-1	CASSLAETGATEAFF	TGCGCCAGCAGCTTGGCGGAAACAGGGGCCACTGAAGCTTTCTTT
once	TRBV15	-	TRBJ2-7	CATSRDLYEQYF	TGTGCCACCAGCAGAGATCTATACGAGCAGTACTTC
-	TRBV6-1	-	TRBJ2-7	CASIPNRGTTYEQYF	TGTGCCAGCATCCCAAATCGAGGGACAACCTACGAGCAGTACTTC
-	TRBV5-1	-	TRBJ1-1	CASRTGTTNTEAFF	TGCGCCAGCAGAACCGGGACAACGAACACTGAAGCTTTCTTT
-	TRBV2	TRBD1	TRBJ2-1	CASSRDRSTVESSYNEQFF	TGTGCCAGCAGTAGGGACAGGTCAACGGTTGAGAGCTCCTACAATGAGCAGTTCTTC